This T cell receptor beta chain was sequenced during a study of cytomegalovirus exposure and HLA in healthy donors. Study results and caveats: Associated with cytomegalovirus, according to the listing, were some 180 TCR beta chains.

The donors were members of the roughly 130-subject validation cohort (separate from the approximately 650-subject first cohort). Libraries were prepared by immunoSEQ multiplex PCR; TCRdb keeps only in-frame clonotypes and omits some of them. The sample lists 100,000 to 150,000 clones; 89% were seen once. Comments on this clone: Antigen unknown.

The sequence was obtained from a man aged 25 to 45 in good health and CMV-seronegative. The sample consisted of PBMCs.

The CDR3 reads CSVGGSGEDGELFF. CDR3 sequence (DNA): TGCAGCGTGGGGGGTAGCGGGGAAGACGGGGAGCTGTTTTTT. This chain connects TRBV29-1 to TRBJ2-2, with 8 nucleotides matching TRBD2. The CDR3 loop spans 14 amino acids. V shed 6 bases, J shed 7 bases, and the junction held 10 bases outside the gene matches. Germline V gives CDR1 SQVTM, CDR2 ANQGSEA.